The 10 T cell receptor beta chains presented below share a single source sample, sequenced in a study of blood T cell repertoires in COVID-19 (dated by TCRdb to 2019 to 2021). The library was produced with the immunoSEQ multiplex PCR assay. TCRdb took over this immuneACCESS table, retaining in-frame rearrangements with V and J assigned. Such tables are incomplete; in checked studies, under half of the missing clones stem from an unresolved V gene, and the remainder is unexplained. The sample profile shows tens of thousands of clones; 86% of them were found once. The top ten constitute under 8.5% of the sample. The sample consisted of peripheral blood. These receptor sequences come from a man aged 45-65 years with active COVID-19.

The V call is TRBV24-1, the J call TRBJ1-2; 7 bases align to TRBD1. J gave up 2 bases and V 2 bases, and 1 base lay outside the gene matches. Germline loops: CDR1 KGHDR, CDR2 SFDVKD. The CDR3 contains 14 residues. CDR3 protein: CATSDWGQNYGYTF. As DNA, the CDR3 is TGTGCCACCAGTGATTGGGGACAGAACTATGGCTACACCTTC.

The genes are TRBV5-1 and TRBJ2-7; D uncertain. CDR3 size: 13 residues. The V end lost 2 bases, the J end lost 0 bases, and 6 bases lay between the germline ends. Germline CDR1 reads SGHRS; CDR2 reads YFSETQ. The CDR3 protein is CASSFRSSYEQYF. DNA for the CDR3: TGCGCCAGCAGCTTCCGGAGCTCCTACGAGCAGTACTTC.

The V and J genes are TRBV19 and TRBJ2-6; no definite D call. Trimming cost V 6 bases and J 1 base, with 4 bases left between them. CDR3 length equals 13 residues. Germline V gene lookup returns CDR1 LNHDA and CDR2 SQIVND (reference sequence). CDR3 sequence reads: CASRTSGANVLTF. As DNA, the CDR3 is TGTGCCAGTAGGACATCTGGGGCCAACGTCCTGACTTTC. The whole variable domain, filled in from reference TRBV19 and TRBJ2-6, reads DGGITQSPKYLFRKEGQNVTLSCEQNLNHDAMYWYRQDPGQGLRLIYYSQIVNDFQKGDIAEGYSVSREKKESFPLTVTSAQKNPTAFYLCASRTSGANVLTFGAGSRLTVL.

The rearrangement links TRBV7-9 to TRBJ1-1, with unresolved D. The CDR3 is 14 amino acids. Germline CDR1 is SEHNR and CDR2 is FQNEAQ (reference sequence). The V gene lost 2 bases and the J gene lost 4 bases, with 11 bases spanning the gap. CDR3 coding DNA: TGTGCCAGCAGCTTATTCGGGAAGGGCACTGAAGCTTTCTTT. As protein: CASSLFGKGTEAFF.

This chain joins TRBV10-3 and TRBJ2-2; 8 positions agree with TRBD2. CDR1 is ENHRY and CDR2 is SYGVKD in the germline V gene. Germline trimming cut 3 bases from V and 5 bases from J; bases unmatched to any gene: 8. This CDR3 contains 16 residues. CDR3 bases: TGTGCCATCAGTGAAAGGTTAGCGGGGACTACCGGGGAGCTGTTTTTT. Amino acid sequence: CAISERLAGTTGELFF.

This chain links TRBV30 with TRBJ1-4; perhaps TRBD1 as D (6 bases). Germline V gives CDR1 GTSNPN, CDR2 SVGIG (reference sequence). CDR3 length: 13 amino acids. The V gene lost 1 base and the J gene lost 8 bases, with 11 bases spanning the gap. CDR3 DNA sequence: TGTGCCTGGAGTGGGGGAAGGGGGGAAAAACTGTTTTTT. Translation gives CAWSGGRGEKLFF. Full variable domain (remainder filled in from reference TRBV30 and TRBJ1-4): SQTIHQWPATLVQPVGSPLSLECTVEGTSNPNLYWYRQAAGRGLQLLFYSVGIGQISSEVPQNLSASRPQDRQFILSSKKLLLSDSGFYLCAWSGGRGEKLFFGSGTQLSVL.

The CDR3 spells CASSQGGASPAPQHF. CDR3 in DNA: TGTGCCAGCAGCCAGGGGGGGGCCTCGCCGGCGCCCCAGCATTTT. This chain connects TRBV4-2 to TRBJ1-5, with a possible D match to TRBD1 (6 bases). V was cut by 3 bases and J by 9 bases, with 18 bases left in between. The CDR3 sequence is 15 residues long. Germline V gene lookup returns CDR1 LGHNA and CDR2 YNFKEQ.

This clone came up a few times. The rearrangement joins TRBV4-1 to TRBJ2-7, with TRBD2 identical over 8 bases. The V segment lost 0 bases and the J segment 7 bases; nucleotides outside the gene matches: 14. This CDR3 is built from 17 residues. Germline V gives CDR1 MGHRA, CDR2 YSYEKL. The CDR3 spells CASSQESLLGSGEEQYF. CDR3 bases: TGCGCCAGCAGCCAAGAGTCCCTACTTGGTAGCGGGGAGGAGCAGTACTTC.

This chain links TRBV29-1 with TRBJ1-4, with D maybe TRBD1 (6 bases). V gave up 4 bases and J gave up 4 bases, with 13 bases separating them. CDR3 length: 14 amino acids. The germline CDR1 and CDR2 sequences are SQVTM and ANQGSEA. CDR3 bases: TGCAGCGTTGTTAGGGGGTCGGGTAATGAAAAACTGTTTTTT. As protein: CSVVRGSGNEKLFF. Combining the CDR3 with reference TRBV29-1 and TRBJ1-4 gives the whole variable domain SAVISQKPSRDICQRGTSLTIQCQVDSQVTMMFWYRQQPGQSLTLIATANQGSEATYESGFVIDKFPISRPNLTFSTLTVSNMSPEDSSIYLCSVVRGSGNEKLFFGSGTQLSVL.

The rearrangement links TRBV11-2 to TRBJ2-6, with a tentative D call TRBD2 (6 bases). In germline, CDR1 is SGHAT, CDR2 FQNNGV. The CDR3 covers 18 residues. Trimming removed 5 bases at V and 0 bases at J, with 17 bases between. DNA of the CDR3: TGTGCCAGCAGCCCTAGCGCTAGCTGGGGCTCTGGGGCCAACGTCCTGACTTTC. Amino acid sequence: CASSPSASWGSGANVLTF.